This T cell receptor beta chain is drawn from a study of blood T cells in healthy people across ages. Germline V gives CDR1 LGHNA, CDR2 YSLEER. Trimming pared 1 base from V and 8 bases from J, leaving 16 bases between. The CDR3 length is 15 residues. Primers used in a second PCR of roughly 6 to 12 cycles were a sample-barcoded 5' primer and a J-beta primer mix. TCRdb fed the 5' RACE reads into MiXCR, producing one record per CDR3 protein. This table has 1,500,000 or so distinct CDR3 sequences, approximately 60% appearing once. This receptor was obtained from a man aged 18 to 29 in good health. The chain has TRBV4-3 and TRBJ2-3; D is undetermined. Sequencing used blood. The CDR3 sequence is CASSQAVVVGSTQYF. DNA of the CDR3: TGCGCCAGCAGCCAAGCGGTAGTCGTAGGCTCTACGCAGTATTTT.